The rows below give T cell receptor beta chains drawn from one sample of a study of metastatic and nonmetastatic thyroid tumors. TCRdb re-analyzed the PCR reads through MiXCR. This table has about 92,000 clones, around 14% appearing once. Material for sequencing was blood. Receptors were obtained from a female donor with papillary thyroid cancer or a benign thyroid nodule (not recorded which). Some clones in this sample may be carry-over from other donors' samples. Both conserved end residues are part of each CDR3. The D gene is left open where the match is weak. The size of a clone is reported for some rows only, either as once, few or many, or as a class for expanded clones.

many,TRBV25-1,15,TRBJ1-2,NA,TGTGCCAGCTCCCATGCAGCGCAGGGTAACTATGGCTACACCTTC,CASSHAAQGNYGYTF
few,TRBV7-6,13,TRBJ2-7,NA,TGTGCCAGTACACAGGTCCCCACCCACGAGCAGTACTTC,CASTQVPTHEQYF
many,TRBV6-1,15,TRBJ1-1,NA,TGTGCCAGCACCCAGAGGGGGGAATTGGGCACTGAAGCTTTCTTT,CASTQRGELGTEAFF
many,TRBV7-9,16,TRBJ2-1,TRBD1,TGTGCCAGCAGCTCCTTGGCGGGGACAGGGGCCAATGAGCAGTTCTTC,CASSSLAGTGANEQFF
NA,TRBV7-3,14,TRBJ1-4,NA,TGTGCCAGCAGCCTCGACGTTACTAATGAAAAACTGTTTTTT,CASSLDVTNEKLFF
many,TRBV13,13,TRBJ1-1,NA,TGTGCCAGCAGCTTAGCCGTGAACACTGAAGCTTTCTTT,CASSLAVNTEAFF
NA,TRBV7-2,15,TRBJ1-5,NA,TGTGCCAGCAGCCCGGGGTGCTATATCAATCAGCCCCAGCATTTT,CASSPGCYINQPQHF
many,TRBV27,12,TRBJ2-7,NA,TGTGCCAGCAGTCCCAACTCCTACGAGCAGTACTTC,CASSPNSYEQYF
NA,TRBV10-1,14,TRBJ2-5,TRBD1,TGCTCCAGCAGTTCGACAGGGGGGGTGGTTACCCAGTACTTC,CSSSSTGGVVTQYF
many,TRBV10-2,15,TRBJ2-1,TRBD1,TGCGCCAGCAGTGAGGGGGACAGTCCCTACAATGAGCAGTTCTTC,CASSEGDSPYNEQFF
few,TRBV7-2,14,TRBJ1-3,NA,TGTGCCAGCAGAACAGGGATAACTGGAAACACCATATATTTT,CASRTGITGNTIYF
NA,TRBV6-1,13,TRBJ2-7,TRBD1,TGTGCCAGCACCGGGACAGGGAGTTACGAGCAGTACTTC,CASTGTGSYEQYF
many,TRBV6-1,13,TRBJ1-1,TRBD1,TGTGCCAGCAGGCCGGACAGGGGGCGGAGGGCTTTCTTT,CASRPDRGRRAFF
NA,TRBV4-2,12,TRBJ1-4,NA,TGTGCCAGCATGCCCGAGGTGGGAAAACTGTTTTTT,CASMPEVGKLFF
many,TRBV4-1,18,TRBJ1-5,NA,TGCGCCAGCAGCCCGAGCCCGGACAGCCTTCGGTGGGGATTTCCCCAGCATTTT,CASSPSPDSLRWGFPQHF
many,TRBV6-1,13,TRBJ1-1,NA,TGTGCCAGCAGGTCCGGGACCCTTCTGCCAGCTTTCTTT,CASRSGTLLPAFF
many,TRBV5-1,16,TRBJ1-2,NA,TGCGCCAGCAGCTCCTCCCCAGTTGTATGGGACTATGGCTACACCTTC,CASSSSPVVWDYGYTF
many,TRBV19,13,TRBJ1-1,NA,TGTGCCAGTAGTAGGGGGGCGACGGCTGAAGCTTTCTTT,CASSRGATAEAFF
NA,TRBV28,11,TRBJ2-7,NA,TGTGCCAGCATTTTGATGAGGGAGAATTACTTC,CASILMRENYF
many,TRBV6-5,15,TRBJ2-7,TRBD1,TGTGCCAGCAGTTACTCGGGGACAGGGCAAAACGAGCAGTACTTC,CASSYSGTGQNEQYF
many,TRBV7-2,12,TRBJ2-3,NA,TGTGCCAGCAGCCCGAGCACAGATACGCAGTATTTT,CASSPSTDTQYF
many,TRBV6-1,13,TRBJ2-3,NA,TGTGCCAGCAGAGGACTTGCGGGGGATACGCAGTATTTT,CASRGLAGDTQYF
many,TRBV2,13,TRBJ2-7,TRBD1,TGTGCCAGCAGCGTGACAGGGACCTACGAGCAGTACTTC,CASSVTGTYEQYF
few,TRBV29-1,15,TRBJ2-5,TRBD2,TGCAGCGTTCCCACCCTCAGCGGGGGCCAAGAGACCCAGTACTTC,CSVPTLSGGQETQYF
NA,TRBV4-1,17,TRBJ1-1,NA,TGCGCCAGCAGCCAAGGGACACCGGGACCGAAGAACACTGAAGCTTTCTTT,CASSQGTPGPKNTEAFF
many,TRBV7-9,11,TRBJ2-7,NA,TGTGCCAGCAGCTCCCACTACGAGCAGTACTTC,CASSSHYEQYF
many,TRBV13,16,TRBJ2-3,NA,TGTGCCAGCAGCTTAGTCTCAGGGGGACTTCGGGATACGCAGTATTTT,CASSLVSGGLRDTQYF
many,TRBV9,15,TRBJ2-1,NA,TGTGCCAGCAGCGTAGAGGGGGGGCCGGATAGGGAGCAGTTCTTC,CASSVEGGPDREQFF
many,TRBV10-3,13,TRBJ2-7,TRBD1,TGTGCCAGTTTGGCGACAGGGGAACCCGAGCAGTACTTC,CASLATGEPEQYF
many,TRBV11-3,16,TRBJ1-1,TRBD1,TGTGCCAGAAGTTCCGGGACAGGGTCGGGGAACACTGAAGCTTTCTTT,CARSSGTGSGNTEAFF
many,TRBV28,15,TRBJ2-1,TRBD2,TGTGCCAGCAGCGGGAGCGGGGGGGCCATGAATGAGCAGTTCTTC,CASSGSGGAMNEQFF
many,TRBV6-2/TRBV6-3,15,TRBJ2-1,TRBD1,TGTGCCAGCACCCCGACAGGGGGAAGCTACAATGAGCAGTTCTTC,CASTPTGGSYNEQFF
many,TRBV4-2,14,TRBJ1-1,NA,TGTGCCAGCAGCCAAGATGTAGGTCGCACTGAAGCTTTCTTT,CASSQDVGRTEAFF
many,TRBV5-1,18,TRBJ1-1,NA,TGCGCCAGCAGCCTAATTCCATCAGGGGAAGGGATGAACACTGAAGCTTTCTTT,CASSLIPSGEGMNTEAFF
many,TRBV5-1,14,TRBJ2-1,TRBD1,TGCGCCAGCGCGGGCAGGGGGCGCGATAATGAGCAGTTCTTC,CASAGRGRDNEQFF
many,TRBV6-2/TRBV6-3,16,TRBJ2-7,NA,TGTGCCAGCAGTTACGGGGTCTGGGGACCAAACTACGAGCAGTACTTC,CASSYGVWGPNYEQYF
many,TRBV6-1,13,TRBJ1-2,NA,TGTGCCAGCAGCTCCGGGTCAGGAAGGGGCTACACCTTC,CASSSGSGRGYTF
few,TRBV6-2/TRBV6-3,14,TRBJ2-1,NA,TGTGCCAGCAATAGCGTAGGGGGGGCTTATGAGCAGTTCTTC,CASNSVGGAYEQFF
NA,TRBV11-1,17,TRBJ1-5,TRBD1,TGTGCCAGCAGCTTAGCGCCCCCGGGACAGGGTCATCAGCCCCATCATTTT,CASSLAPPGQGHQPHHF
NA,TRBV5-1,14,TRBJ2-3,NA,TGCGCCAGCAGCTTGGCCGTTTCTACAGATACGCAGTATTTT,CASSLAVSTDTQYF